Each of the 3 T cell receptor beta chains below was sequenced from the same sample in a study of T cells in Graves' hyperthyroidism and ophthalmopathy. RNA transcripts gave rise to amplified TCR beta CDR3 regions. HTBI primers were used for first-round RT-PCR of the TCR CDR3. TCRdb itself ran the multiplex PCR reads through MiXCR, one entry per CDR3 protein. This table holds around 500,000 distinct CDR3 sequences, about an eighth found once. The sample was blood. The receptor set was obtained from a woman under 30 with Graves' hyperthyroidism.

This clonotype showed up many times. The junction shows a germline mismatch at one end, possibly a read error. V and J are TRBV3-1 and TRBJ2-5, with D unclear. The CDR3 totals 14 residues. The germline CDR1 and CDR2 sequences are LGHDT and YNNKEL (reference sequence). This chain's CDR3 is CVSSQLQSQETQYF. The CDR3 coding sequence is TGTGTCAGCAGCCAACTCCAAAGCCAAGAGACCCAGTACTTC.

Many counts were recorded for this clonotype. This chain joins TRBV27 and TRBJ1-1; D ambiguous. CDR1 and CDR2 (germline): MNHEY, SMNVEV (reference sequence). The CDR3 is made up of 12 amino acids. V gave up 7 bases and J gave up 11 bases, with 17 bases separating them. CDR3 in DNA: TGTGCCAGCACTGACCCAAGGGCTCGGGCTTTCTTT. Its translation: CASTDPRARAFF.

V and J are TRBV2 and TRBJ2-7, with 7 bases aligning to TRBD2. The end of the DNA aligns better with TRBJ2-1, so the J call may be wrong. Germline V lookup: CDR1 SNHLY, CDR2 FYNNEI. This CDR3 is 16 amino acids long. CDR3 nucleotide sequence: TGTGCCAGCACTGGACTAGGAGGGGAGAGCTCCTACGAGCAGTTCTTC. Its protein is CASTGLGGESSYEQFF.